The 9 T cell receptor beta chains in this list originate from one sample, sequenced in a study of OX40 agonist ivuxolimab in advanced cancers. TCRdb keeps only in-frame clones here, not all; method: immunoSEQ multiplex PCR. The table lists 100,000 or so clones, about nine tenths of them singletons. Here the sequenced sample was CD4+ or CD8+ T cells sorted from blood, taken in a trial of the OX40 agonist ivuxolimab. These receptors were collected from an adult with an advanced solid tumor such as melanoma, head and neck, liver or kidney cancer.

This chain links TRBV7-2 with TRBJ2-7; 7 bases line up with TRBD2. Trimming at V came to 3 bases and at J to 6 bases, leaving 11 bases not matched to a gene. Germline CDR1 SGHTA, CDR2 FQGNSA. The CDR3 loop spans 15 amino acids. The CDR3 here is CASSFLPTSTGEQYF. In DNA, the CDR3 is TGTGCCAGCAGCTTCTTGCCGACTAGCACGGGCGAGCAGTACTTC.

The chain joins TRBV4-3 to TRBJ1-1; TRBD1 agrees at 7 bases. Looked up from germline, CDR1 is LGHNA and CDR2 is YSLEER. This CDR3 comprises 15 residues. V lost 0 bases and J lost 4; bases outside the gene matches: 5. CDR3 sequence: CASSQDAGGGTEAFF. CDR3 nucleotide sequence: TGCGCCAGCAGCCAAGATGCAGGGGGTGGCACTGAAGCTTTCTTT.

V and J are TRBV5-8 and TRBJ2-3, with TRBD2 identical over 13 bases. Germline V CDR1 and CDR2: SGHTS, YDEGEE. The CDR3 loop spans 14 amino acids. Germline trimming cut 5 bases from V and 7 bases from J; bases unmatched to any gene: 4. The DNA of the CDR3 is TGTGCCAGCAGAGCCGGGACTAGCGGGAATACGCAGTATTTT. Translating it yields CASRAGTSGNTQYF.

The gene calls are TRBV27 and TRBJ2-2, with TRBD1 matching 10 bases. Germline V lookup: CDR1 MNHEY, CDR2 SMNVEV (reference sequence). The CDR3 has 17 amino acids. V was clipped by 2 bases and J by 4 bases; unmatched bases: 7. The CDR3 DNA sequence: TGTGCCAGCAGTTTAATTTTCCGGACAGGGGGCACCGGGGAGCTGTTTTTT. Its protein product is CASSLIFRTGGTGELFF.

This chain connects TRBV11-2 to TRBJ2-5; D tentatively reads TRBD1 or TRBD2 (6 bases each). Germline assignment: CDR1 SGHAT and CDR2 FQNNGV. V gave up 1 base and J gave up 2 bases, with 14 bases separating them. CDR3 size: 16 residues. This CDR3 is CASSLVGIGGQETQYF. The CDR3, as DNA: TGTGCCAGCAGCTTAGTAGGGATAGGGGGGCAAGAGACCCAGTACTTC.

This clone was seen once. The chain employs TRBV5-1 and TRBJ2-3; the match to TRBD2 covers 8 bases. The J segment lost 4 bases and the V segment lost 2 bases, leaving 12 bases of the junction unmatched. Germline V CDR1 and CDR2: SGHRS, YFSETQ. CDR3 length: 17 amino acids. The CDR3 sequence is CASSFSTPGGGADTQYF. DNA of the CDR3: TGCGCCAGCAGCTTTTCGACCCCGGGAGGGGGAGCAGATACGCAGTATTTT.

The chain links TRBV7-2 to TRBJ2-7; D is unresolved. Trimming stripped 2 bases from V and 4 bases from J, with 3 bases between. Germline loops: CDR1 SGHTA, CDR2 FQGNSA. This CDR3 contains 11 residues. The CDR3 here is CASSLQYEQYF. CDR3 in DNA: TGTGCCAGCAGCTTACAATACGAGCAGTACTTC.

The chain links TRBV7-2 to TRBJ2-2; D gene uncertain. The CDR3 extends over 13 amino acids. Trimming shortened V by 4 bases and J by 5 bases, and 8 bases separated the two germline ends. The germline gives CDR1 SGHTA, CDR2 FQGNSA. CDR3 in amino acids: CASSSRQTGELFF. The CDR3 coding sequence is TGTGCCAGCAGCTCCCGACAAACCGGGGAGCTGTTTTTT.

V is TRBV18 and J is TRBJ1-1; TRBD1 is a possible D gene (6 bases). Per germline, CDR1 KGHSH and CDR2 LQKENI. The CDR3 runs 14 residues. V shed 4 bases and J shed 6 bases, with 15 bases lying between them. This chain's CDR3 is CASSRGRGRAEAFF. CDR3 DNA sequence: TGTGCCAGCTCACGTGGCAGGGGAAGGGCTGAAGCTTTCTTT.